This passage covers 6 T cell receptor beta chains from one sample sequenced in a study of neurological immune-mediated disorders. One entry per CDR3 protein, called by TCRdb with MiXCR from the 5' RACE reads. The table lists 15,000 to 20,000 distinct CDR3 sequences, around 11% of them singletons. The specimen was CD8+ T cells from blood. The receptor set was obtained from a woman between 45 and 65 years old in good health.

This clonotype was observed many times. The V call is TRBV7-9, the J call TRBJ2-7, with 8 bases lining up with TRBD2. The CDR3 contains 16 residues. Germline V gene sequence: CDR1 SEHNR, CDR2 FQNEAQ (reference sequence). V shed 1 base, J shed 4 bases, and the junction held 9 bases outside the gene matches. The CDR3 DNA reads as TGTGCCAGCAGCTTAGGTTTTGGACTAGCTAAGTACGAGCAGTACTTC. It yields the protein CASSLGFGLAKYEQYF.

This clonotype was recorded many times. The genes are TRBV3-1 and TRBJ2-7, with 9 bases matching TRBD1. Germline CDR1 is LGHDT and CDR2 is YNNKEL (reference sequence). The CDR3 is 17 amino acids. The ends lost 5 bases at V and 7 bases at J; junction bases unmatched: 18. The CDR3, as DNA: TGTGCCAGCAGCAGACATCCTCGGGACAGGGCGTCCCTGGAGCAGTACTTC. The encoded protein is CASSRHPRDRASLEQYF.

There are many counts of this clonotype. This chain connects TRBV14 to TRBJ1-1; D gene unclear. The V gene's germline CDR1 is SGHDN and CDR2 FVKESK. The CDR3 spans 14 residues. Deletions cut 2 bases from V and 0 bases from J, with 7 bases between. This chain's CDR3 is CASSQWSVNTEAFF. The DNA for the CDR3 is TGTGCCAGCAGCCAATGGTCGGTGAACACTGAAGCTTTCTTT.

This clonotype was recorded many times. The gene calls are TRBV6-6 and TRBJ1-5, with unresolved D. The CDR3 is made up of 11 amino acids. Germline V CDR1 and CDR2: MNHNY, SVGAGI (reference sequence). Trimming left V 4 bases short and J 11 bases short, with 9 bases between. CDR3 loop: CASSSGWAQHF. The CDR3 coding sequence is TGTGCCAGCAGTTCCGGTTGGGCCCAGCATTTT.

This clonotype was recorded at least ten times. This sequence joins TRBV28 and TRBJ2-1, with unresolved D. Germline V gene data show CDR1 as MDHEN and CDR2 as SYDVKM. Trimming stripped 6 bases from V and 9 bases from J, with 18 bases between. The length of the CDR3 is 14 residues. The CDR3 protein is CASRPPASVLEQFF. The CDR3 DNA is TGTGCCAGCAGACCACCGGCCTCGGTGCTTGAGCAGTTCTTC.

The sample holds many counts of this clonotype. The chain carries TRBV3-2 and TRBJ2-1; the table's D gene call, TRBD1, was not cross checked with the DNA. TRBV3-2 is classified as a pseudogene. The CDR3 sequence is 12 residues long. CDR3 residues: CASTRKGHEQFF. The DNA of the CDR3 is TGTGCCAGCACCCGCAAGGGGCATGAGCAGTTCTTC.